Sequencing of this T cell receptor beta chain was carried out in a study of cytomegalovirus exposure and HLA in healthy donors. General observations from the study: The dataset shows that most TCR sequences were rare, while some public TCRs occurred in many donors. There were about 160 TCR beta chains listed as cytomegalovirus-associated. One variant, a missense change in DCLRE1C, was linked in a later analysis to TCR beta V- and J-gene trimming.

With regard to this clone: Its antigen is still unknown.

Use of 60 Vbeta and 13 Jbeta primers characterized the PCR. Clones were sequenced by immunoSEQ multiplex PCR, and TCRdb holds only the in-frame ones, with some missing. The repertoire includes approximately 70,000 clones, around four fifths of them detected once, and 9.7% sits in the top ten. V lost 1 base, J lost 1 base, and 4 bases stayed unmatched. Germline lookup yields CDR1 ENHRY and CDR2 SYGVKD. The CDR3 totals 17 residues. The sequence came from a man aged 35 to 55 in good health and CMV-seronegative. Sequenced: PBMCs. This chain joins TRBV10-3 and TRBJ2-2; 9 bases agree with TRBD1. CDR3 DNA sequence: TGTGCCATCAGTGAGTGGGCGACAGGGGGGAACACCGGGGAGCTGTTTTTT. Translated, it gives CAISEWATGGNTGELFF.